This T cell receptor (beta chain) was recorded in a study of cytomegalovirus exposure and HLA in healthy donors. Broader study findings: Associated with cytomegalovirus, according to the listing, were 150 to 200 TCR beta chains.

On this clone: What it binds is unknown.

The method was immunoSEQ multiplex PCR; TCRdb's version includes in-frame clones alone and lacks a portion of them. This table holds about 250,000 clones, approximately 84% found once. This CDR3 has 13 amino acids. Germline V lookup: CDR1 MNHNY, CDR2 SVGAGI (reference sequence). Trimming removed 6 bases from V and 2 bases from J, with 10 bases in between. Sequenced material: PBMCs. This TCR came from a man between 18 and 35 years old in good health and CMV-seropositive. The chain employs TRBV6-6 and TRBJ1-2, with D hard to call. The CDR3 reads CASRSDWNYGYTF. The CDR3 DNA reads TGTGCCAGCAGATCGGACTGGAACTATGGCTACACCTTC.